These T cell receptor beta chains were read from a single sample in a study of blood T cell repertoires in COVID-19. Method: immunoSEQ multiplex PCR; TCRdb's copy keeps in-frame clones and lacks some. The table includes more than 300,000 clones, about 83% detected once. The material sequenced was peripheral blood. The receptors derive from a woman in her forties or fifties with acute or convalescent COVID-19. CDR3s include the opening cysteine and the closing phenylalanine or tryptophan. D genes are given only for firm matches.

V gene	J gene	CDR3 length	D gene	CDR3 protein
TRBV7-6	TRBJ1-1	15	-	CASSLEDRMNTEAFF
TRBV24-1	TRBJ2-5	17	TRBD1	CATSDLRRDRGKETQYF
TRBV5-4	TRBJ2-2	15	-	CASSFPSGDTGELFF
TRBV6-5	TRBJ2-7	15	TRBD2	CASSPLGLAGEGQYF
TRBV29-1	TRBJ2-1	18	TRBD1	CSVEAQLLRTGTYNEQFF
TRBV12-3/TRBV12-4	TRBJ2-5	13	-	CASSAGWGETQYF
TRBV7-2	TRBJ1-2	13	TRBD1	CASIRGVHYGYTF
TRBV5-1	TRBJ2-1	14	TRBD1	CASSLQGDYNEQFF
TRBV7-9	TRBJ2-1	16	TRBD1	CASSPPGQGTLNEQFF
TRBV5-6	TRBJ2-7	16	TRBD1	CASSSEWDRSSYEQYF
TRBV20-1	TRBJ2-3	13	TRBD2	CSASRRETDTQYF
TRBV5-1	TRBJ1-2	14	-	CASSSGTANYGYTF
TRBV15	TRBJ2-1	18	-	CATSRAAYGGSSYNEQFF
TRBV28	TRBJ2-7	14	-	CASSFSGGNYEQYF
TRBV18	TRBJ1-6	15	-	CASSPGTSYNSPLHF
TRBV2	TRBJ2-3	19	TRBD1	CASSEFGGGTGVGTDTQYF
TRBV28	TRBJ2-1	15	TRBD1	CASSLGQGRLNEQFF
TRBV7-9	TRBJ2-1	16	TRBD2	CASTTSSGRASDEQFF
TRBV2	TRBJ1-1	13	-	CASRTTGNTEAFF
TRBV28	TRBJ1-2	12	-	CASFVLNYGYTF
TRBV2	TRBJ1-4	14	TRBD1	CASSERQGSEKLFF